This T cell receptor beta chain comes out of a study of T-cell reconstitution after alpha-beta-depleted transplantation in children. Findings and limits, study-wide: Fresh T-cell production supplied most of the T-cell counts and diversity seen one year after transplant.

With respect to this clonotype: Its antigen is as yet unknown.

Germline values: CDR1 SGHNT, CDR2 YENEEA. Losses at the gene ends were 4 bases for V and 4 bases for J; bases not matched to a gene: 9. The length of the CDR3 is 16 residues. Library preparation (for TCRbeta) was performed with unique molecular identifiers. TCRdb independently ran MiXCR on the PCR reads; one entry per CDR3 protein. The profile shows 200,000 to 250,000 distinct CDR3 sequences, 7.5% to 9.5% of them singletons. The TCR comes from a male patient between 5 and 17 years old who had a stem cell transplant for acute lymphoblastic leukemia, so the T cells may come from the graft donor. The gene calls are TRBV11-3 and TRBJ2-3; TRBD2 matches 9 bases. The sample consisted of PBMCs, mostly from graft donor cells, taken 180 days after TCRalphabeta/CD19-depleted stem cell transplant. The CDR3 sequence: CASSSGAGGHPDTQYF. DNA for the CDR3: TGTGCCAGCAGCTCGGGAGCGGGGGGCCACCCAGATACGCAGTATTTT. Supplemented by reference TRBV11-3 and TRBJ2-3, the full variable domain reads EAGVVQSPRYKIIEKKQPVAFWCNPISGHNTLYWYLQNLGQGPELLIRYENEEAVDDSQLPKDRFSAERLKGVDSTLKIQPAELGDSAVYLCASSSGAGGHPDTQYFGPGTRLTVL.